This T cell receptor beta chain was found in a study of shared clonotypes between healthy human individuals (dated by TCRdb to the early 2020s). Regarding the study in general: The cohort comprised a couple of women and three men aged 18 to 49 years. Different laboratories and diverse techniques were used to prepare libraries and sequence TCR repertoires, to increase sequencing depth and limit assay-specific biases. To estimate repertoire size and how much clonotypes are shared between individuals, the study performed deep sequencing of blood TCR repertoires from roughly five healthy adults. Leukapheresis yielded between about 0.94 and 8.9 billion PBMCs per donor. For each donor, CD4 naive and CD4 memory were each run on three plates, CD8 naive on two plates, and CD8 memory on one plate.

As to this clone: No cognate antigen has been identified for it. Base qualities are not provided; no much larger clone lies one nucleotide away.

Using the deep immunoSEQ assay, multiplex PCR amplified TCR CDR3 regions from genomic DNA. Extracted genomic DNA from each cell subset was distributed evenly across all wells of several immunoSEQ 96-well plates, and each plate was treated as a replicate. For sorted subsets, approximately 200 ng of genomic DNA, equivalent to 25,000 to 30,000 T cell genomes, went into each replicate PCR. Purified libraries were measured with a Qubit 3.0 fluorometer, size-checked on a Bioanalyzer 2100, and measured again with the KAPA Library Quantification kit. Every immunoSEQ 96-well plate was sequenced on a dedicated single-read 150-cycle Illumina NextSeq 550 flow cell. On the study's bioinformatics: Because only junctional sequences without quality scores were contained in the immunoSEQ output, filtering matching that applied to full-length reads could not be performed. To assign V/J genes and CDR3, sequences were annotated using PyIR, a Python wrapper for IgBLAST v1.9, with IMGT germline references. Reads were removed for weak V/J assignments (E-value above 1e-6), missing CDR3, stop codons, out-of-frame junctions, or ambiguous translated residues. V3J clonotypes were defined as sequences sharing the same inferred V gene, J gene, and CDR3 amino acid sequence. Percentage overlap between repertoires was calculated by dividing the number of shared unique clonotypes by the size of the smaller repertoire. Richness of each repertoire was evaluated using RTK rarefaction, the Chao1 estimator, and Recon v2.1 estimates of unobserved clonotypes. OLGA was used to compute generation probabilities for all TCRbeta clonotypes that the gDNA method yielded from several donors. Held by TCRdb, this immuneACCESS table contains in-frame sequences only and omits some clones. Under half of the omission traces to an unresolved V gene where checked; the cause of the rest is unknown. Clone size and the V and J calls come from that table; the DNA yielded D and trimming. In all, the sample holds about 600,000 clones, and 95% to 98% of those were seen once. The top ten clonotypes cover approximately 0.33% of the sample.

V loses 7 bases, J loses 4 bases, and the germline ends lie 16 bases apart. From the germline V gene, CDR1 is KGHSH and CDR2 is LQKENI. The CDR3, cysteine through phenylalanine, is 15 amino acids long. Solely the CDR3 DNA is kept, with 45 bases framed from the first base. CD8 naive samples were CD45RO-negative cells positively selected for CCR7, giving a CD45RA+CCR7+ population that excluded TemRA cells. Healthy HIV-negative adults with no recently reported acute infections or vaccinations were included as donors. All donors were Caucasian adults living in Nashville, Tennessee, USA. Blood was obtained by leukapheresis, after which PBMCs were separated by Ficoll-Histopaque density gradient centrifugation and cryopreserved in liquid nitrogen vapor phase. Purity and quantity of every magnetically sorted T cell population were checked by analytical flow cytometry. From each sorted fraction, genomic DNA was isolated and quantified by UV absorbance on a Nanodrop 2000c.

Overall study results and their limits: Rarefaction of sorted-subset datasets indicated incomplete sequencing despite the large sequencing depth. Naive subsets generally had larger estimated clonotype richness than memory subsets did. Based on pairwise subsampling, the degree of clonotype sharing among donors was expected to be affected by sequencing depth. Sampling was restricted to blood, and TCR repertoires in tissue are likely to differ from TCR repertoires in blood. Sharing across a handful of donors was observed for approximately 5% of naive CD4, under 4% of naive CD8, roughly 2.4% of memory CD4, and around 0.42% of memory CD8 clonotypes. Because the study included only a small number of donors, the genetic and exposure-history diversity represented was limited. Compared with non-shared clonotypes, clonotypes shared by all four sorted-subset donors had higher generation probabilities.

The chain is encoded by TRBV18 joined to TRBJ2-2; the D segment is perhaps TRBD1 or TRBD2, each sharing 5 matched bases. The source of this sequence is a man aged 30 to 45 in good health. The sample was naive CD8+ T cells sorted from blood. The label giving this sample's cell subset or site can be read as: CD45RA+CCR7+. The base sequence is TGTGCCAGCTTTTCCGAGTGGGGGACCACCGGGGAGCTGTTTTTT. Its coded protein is CASFSEWGTTGELFF.